Below, one T cell receptor (beta chain) is given with its context. CDR3 length: 14 residues. The V end was cut by 2 bases, the J end by 8 bases, with 13 bases between. Per germline, CDR1 SEHNR and CDR2 FQNEAQ (reference sequence). These data come from a study of control samples from healthy donors and cancer patients. Sequenced by immunoSEQ multiplex PCR; TCRdb stores in-frame clones only, minus some. The table includes about 55,000 clones, roughly 95% detected once. V usage is TRBV7-9 and J usage is TRBJ1-3; D is uncertain. The clonotype comes from a woman under 30 in good health. Sequencing was performed on blood. The CDR3 nucleotides read TGTGCCAGCAGCTTAAGTCTGCTAGAGGACACCATATATTTT. Translated: CASSLSLLEDTIYF.